This T cell receptor (beta chain) was identified during a study of T cell changes during pregnancy in multiple sclerosis. Method: immunoSEQ multiplex PCR; TCRdb's copy keeps in-frame clones and lacks some. The sample gives 60,000 to 85,000 clones, just over 90% of which show up once; 1.3% is in the top ten. Trimming took 5 bases from V and 5 from J; bases not matched to a gene: 9. CDR3 size: 15 residues. Germline CDR1 and CDR2: MDHEN and SYDVKM. This TCR derives from a female donor in good health, enrolled as a control in a pregnancy study. This rearrangement joins TRBV28 to TRBJ2-1; 7 bases match TRBD2. The source material was peripheral blood, sampled in the second trimester of pregnancy. The CDR3 region is CASSILAEAHNEQFF. The CDR3 nucleotides read TGTGCCAGCAGTATCCTAGCGGAAGCCCACAATGAGCAGTTCTTC. The full variable domain, with the rest looked up from reference TRBV28 and TRBJ2-1, is DVKVTQSSRYLVKRTGEKVFLECVQDMDHENMFWYRQDPGLGLRLIYFSYDVKMKEKGDIPEGYSVSREKKERFSLILESASTNQTSMYLCASSILAEAHNEQFFGPGTRLTVL.